These T cell receptor beta chains were read from a single sample in a study of Ad26.COV2.S vaccination and SARS-CoV-2 variants. Generated by immunoSEQ multiplex PCR, the TCRdb table keeps only in-frame clones and is missing some. This table has 250,000 or so clones, roughly nine tenths appearing once. The specimen was peripheral blood, collected in a trial of Ad26.COV2.S vaccine versus placebo. The receptors stem from a person between 18 and 65 years old who received the Ad26.COV2.S COVID-19 vaccine or a placebo. The CDR3 runs from the conserved cysteine through the conserved F or W. D genes are given only for firm matches. Clone size is not always given. Where it is, it says once, few, many or a class for expanded clones.

J gene: TRBJ2-7
V gene: TRBV21-1
clone size: NA
D gene: NA
CDR3 protein: CASSIFRGYEQYF
CDR3 DNA: TGTGCTAGCAGTATATTCAGGGGGTACGAGCAGTACTTC

J gene: TRBJ2-7
V gene: TRBV6-5
clone size: NA
D gene: NA
CDR3 protein: CASSMTNTYEQYF
CDR3 DNA: TGTGCCAGCAGTATGACAAATACCTACGAGCAGTACTTC

J gene: TRBJ2-5
V gene: TRBV24-1
clone size: NA
D gene: NA
CDR3 protein: CATSDLIEMKETQYF
CDR3 DNA: TGTGCCACCAGTGATTTGATTGAGATGAAGGAGACCCAGTACTTC

J gene: TRBJ2-3
V gene: TRBV5-1
clone size: NA
D gene: NA
CDR3 protein: CASSWRQGSTDTQYF
CDR3 DNA: TGCGCCAGCAGCTGGCGGCAGGGTAGCACAGATACGCAGTATTTT

J gene: TRBJ1-3
V gene: TRBV6-5
clone size: NA
D gene: TRBD1
CDR3 protein: CASSQQGNGNTIYF
CDR3 DNA: TGTGCCAGCAGTCAACAGGGGAACGGAAACACCATATATTTT

J gene: TRBJ2-3
V gene: TRBV7-9
clone size: NA
D gene: TRBD2
CDR3 protein: CASRPSGTSGSTDTQYF
CDR3 DNA: TGTGCCAGCAGGCCCTCCGGGACTAGCGGGAGCACAGATACGCAGTATTTT

J gene: TRBJ1-1
V gene: TRBV15
clone size: NA
D gene: NA
CDR3 protein: CATSRDLADEAFF
CDR3 DNA: TGTGCCACCAGCAGAGATCTGGCCGATGAAGCTTTCTTT

J gene: TRBJ2-5
V gene: TRBV7-8
clone size: NA
D gene: TRBD1
CDR3 protein: CASSYVPGQGGVETQYF
CDR3 DNA: TGTGCCAGCAGCTATGTGCCGGGACAGGGGGGGGTAGAGACCCAGTACTTC

J gene: TRBJ2-2
V gene: TRBV19
clone size: NA
D gene: NA
CDR3 protein: CASRGISLAGELFF
CDR3 DNA: TGTGCCAGTAGAGGAATCAGTCTGGCCGGGGAGCTGTTTTTT

J gene: TRBJ2-1
V gene: TRBV5-4
clone size: NA
D gene: NA
CDR3 protein: CASPFPNEQFF
CDR3 DNA: TGTGCCAGCCCCTTCCCCAATGAGCAGTTCTTC

J gene: TRBJ2-3
V gene: TRBV7-2
clone size: NA
D gene: TRBD2
CDR3 protein: CASSQTSGRVKGTQYF
CDR3 DNA: TGTGCCAGCAGCCAAACTAGCGGGAGGGTGAAAGGTACGCAGTATTTT

J gene: TRBJ2-3
V gene: TRBV30
clone size: NA
D gene: TRBD2
CDR3 protein: CAWSPPVWRGVYTQYF
CDR3 DNA: TGTGCCTGGAGTCCGCCGGTTTGGCGGGGGGTATATACGCAGTATTTT

J gene: TRBJ1-2
V gene: TRBV30
clone size: NA
D gene: NA
CDR3 protein: CAWSVSDGYTF
CDR3 DNA: TGTGCCTGGAGTGTATCAGATGGCTACACCTTC

J gene: TRBJ1-1
V gene: TRBV4-3
clone size: NA
D gene: NA
CDR3 protein: CASSQGFRGRVTEAFF
CDR3 DNA: TGCGCCAGCAGCCAAGGGTTTAGAGGCAGGGTCACTGAAGCTTTCTTT

J gene: TRBJ2-5
V gene: TRBV27
clone size: NA
D gene: TRBD2
CDR3 protein: CASSPSDRGLAGVQETQYF
CDR3 DNA: TGTGCCAGCAGTCCCTCCGACAGGGGACTAGCGGGAGTACAAGAGACCCAGTACTTC

J gene: TRBJ1-6
V gene: TRBV2
clone size: NA
D gene: NA
CDR3 protein: CASSEEAVRSPLHF
CDR3 DNA: TGTGCCAGCAGTGAAGAGGCCGTACGTTCACCCCTCCACTTT

J gene: TRBJ1-1
V gene: TRBV19
clone size: NA
D gene: NA
CDR3 protein: CASCEAFF
CDR3 DNA: TGTGCCAGTTGTGAAGCTTTCTTT

J gene: TRBJ1-4
V gene: TRBV6-2/TRBV6-3
clone size: NA
D gene: NA
CDR3 protein: CASSLGVKLFF
CDR3 DNA: TGTGCCAGCAGTTTAGGAGTAAAACTGTTTTTT

J gene: TRBJ2-7
V gene: TRBV4-2
clone size: NA
D gene: NA
CDR3 protein: CASSQDLTGTRGEQYF
CDR3 DNA: TGTGCCAGCAGCCAAGACCTTACCGGGACCCGGGGCGAGCAGTACTTC

J gene: TRBJ1-1
V gene: TRBV5-6
clone size: once
D gene: NA
CDR3 protein: CASSLLNRRNTEAFF
CDR3 DNA: TGTGCCAGCAGCTTGTTGAACAGGAGGAACACTGAAGCTTTCTTT

J gene: TRBJ2-7
V gene: TRBV6-1
clone size: once
D gene: TRBD1
CDR3 protein: CASSSPGTGSYEQYF
CDR3 DNA: TGTGCCAGCAGTTCCCCCGGGACAGGATCCTACGAGCAGTACTTC

J gene: TRBJ1-2
V gene: TRBV19
clone size: NA
D gene: NA
CDR3 protein: CASSPGRINYGYTF
CDR3 DNA: TGTGCCAGCTCTCCAGGGAGGATTAACTATGGCTACACCTTC

J gene: TRBJ2-1
V gene: TRBV3-1/TRBV3-2
clone size: NA
D gene: NA
CDR3 protein: CASSQEGTRVAGVYNEQFF
CDR3 DNA: TGTGCCAGCAGCCAAGAGGGGACCCGGGTGGCGGGTGTTTACAATGAGCAGTTCTTC

J gene: TRBJ2-1
V gene: TRBV19
clone size: NA
D gene: NA
CDR3 protein: CASSRDWRVYNEQFF
CDR3 DNA: TGTGCCAGTAGCCGGGACTGGCGAGTATACAATGAGCAGTTCTTC

J gene: TRBJ1-1
V gene: TRBV6-4
clone size: NA
D gene: TRBD1
CDR3 protein: CASSDTQRLRQGGTEAFF
CDR3 DNA: TGTGCCAGCAGTGACACCCAACGGCTTCGACAGGGTGGCACTGAAGCTTTCTTT

J gene: TRBJ2-1
V gene: TRBV4-2
clone size: NA
D gene: NA
CDR3 protein: CASSELDINNEQFF
CDR3 DNA: TGTGCCAGCAGCGAGCTGGACATTAACAATGAGCAGTTCTTC

J gene: TRBJ1-3
V gene: TRBV25-1
clone size: NA
D gene: TRBD1
CDR3 protein: CASSESRGLGNTIYF
CDR3 DNA: TGTGCCAGCAGTGAATCCAGGGGGCTTGGAAACACCATATATTTT

J gene: TRBJ2-1
V gene: TRBV18
clone size: few
D gene: NA
CDR3 protein: CASSLGLYNEQFF
CDR3 DNA: TGTGCCAGCTCACTAGGACTCTACAATGAGCAGTTCTTC

J gene: TRBJ2-7
V gene: TRBV3-1/TRBV3-2
clone size: NA
D gene: NA
CDR3 protein: CASSQFYEQYF
CDR3 DNA: TGTGCCAGCAGCCAGTTCTACGAGCAGTACTTC

J gene: TRBJ1-2
V gene: TRBV24-1
clone size: NA
D gene: NA
CDR3 protein: CATSPDRSYGYTF
CDR3 DNA: TGTGCCACCAGTCCAGACAGGTCCTATGGCTACACCTTC

J gene: TRBJ2-3
V gene: TRBV4-1
clone size: NA
D gene: TRBD2
CDR3 protein: CASSLRGAPSTDTQYF
CDR3 DNA: TGCGCCAGCAGCCTGCGGGGGGCTCCTAGCACAGATACGCAGTATTTT

J gene: TRBJ1-3
V gene: TRBV7-2
clone size: NA
D gene: NA
CDR3 protein: CASSYPGRPSSGNTIYF
CDR3 DNA: TGTGCCAGCAGTTACCCGGGACGCCCAAGCTCTGGAAACACCATATATTTT

J gene: TRBJ2-1
V gene: TRBV9
clone size: NA
D gene: TRBD2
CDR3 protein: CASGGSSYNEQFF
CDR3 DNA: TGTGCCAGCGGCGGGAGCTCCTACAATGAGCAGTTCTTC

J gene: TRBJ2-5
V gene: TRBV11-3
clone size: NA
D gene: NA
CDR3 protein: CASSLGGQPQETQYF
CDR3 DNA: TGTGCCAGCAGCTTGGGGGGACAGCCACAAGAGACCCAGTACTTC

J gene: TRBJ2-1
V gene: TRBV7-9
clone size: NA
D gene: TRBD2
CDR3 protein: CASSTLGLAGENEQFF
CDR3 DNA: TGTGCCAGCAGTACCCTTGGACTAGCGGGGGAGAATGAGCAGTTCTTC

J gene: TRBJ2-1
V gene: TRBV9
clone size: NA
D gene: TRBD2
CDR3 protein: CASSPISGAYNEQFF
CDR3 DNA: TGTGCCAGCAGCCCCATTAGCGGGGCCTACAATGAGCAGTTCTTC

J gene: TRBJ2-1
V gene: TRBV19
clone size: NA
D gene: TRBD2
CDR3 protein: CASSSTSGETYNEQFF
CDR3 DNA: TGTGCCAGTAGTAGTACTAGCGGGGAAACCTACAATGAGCAGTTCTTC

J gene: TRBJ1-2
V gene: TRBV2
clone size: NA
D gene: NA
CDR3 protein: CASREVLAGYTF
CDR3 DNA: TGTGCCAGCCGGGAAGTTCTCGCTGGCTACACCTTC

J gene: TRBJ2-5
V gene: TRBV5-1
clone size: NA
D gene: TRBD2
CDR3 protein: CASSLLAGVPETQYF
CDR3 DNA: TGCGCCAGCAGCTTGTTAGCGGGAGTCCCAGAGACCCAGTACTTC

J gene: TRBJ2-6
V gene: TRBV6-2/TRBV6-3
clone size: few
D gene: NA
CDR3 protein: CASSPHQGAGSGANVLTF
CDR3 DNA: TGTGCCAGCAGCCCACACCAGGGCGCTGGATCTGGGGCCAACGTCCTGACTTTC

J gene: TRBJ2-5
V gene: TRBV25-1
clone size: NA
D gene: NA
CDR3 protein: CASSSSEGEETQYF
CDR3 DNA: TGTGCCAGCAGTTCCTCTGAAGGGGAAGAGACCCAGTACTTC

J gene: TRBJ2-3
V gene: TRBV19
clone size: many
D gene: TRBD2
CDR3 protein: CATRTSVSTDTQYF
CDR3 DNA: TGTGCCACCAGGACTAGCGTTAGCACAGATACGCAGTATTTT

J gene: TRBJ2-5
V gene: TRBV9
clone size: NA
D gene: TRBD1
CDR3 protein: CASSVAAGGHGETQYF
CDR3 DNA: TGTGCCAGCAGCGTAGCGGCAGGGGGCCATGGAGAGACCCAGTACTTC

J gene: TRBJ1-5
V gene: TRBV6-2/TRBV6-3
clone size: medium-sized
D gene: TRBD1
CDR3 protein: CASSYGTENQPQHF
CDR3 DNA: TGTGCCAGCAGTTACGGGACAGAAAATCAGCCCCAGCATTTT

J gene: TRBJ2-1
V gene: TRBV6-5
clone size: NA
D gene: NA
CDR3 protein: CAGKKGVPYNEQFF
CDR3 DNA: TGTGCCGGGAAAAAGGGAGTCCCCTACAATGAGCAGTTCTTC

J gene: TRBJ2-3
V gene: TRBV25-1
clone size: NA
D gene: NA
CDR3 protein: CASSEGPGLALQYF
CDR3 DNA: TGTGCCAGCAGTGAGGGCCCTGGGCTAGCACTGCAGTATTTT

J gene: TRBJ2-2
V gene: TRBV7-7
clone size: NA
D gene: NA
CDR3 protein: CASRRTVGNTGELFF
CDR3 DNA: TGTGCCAGCAGGCGGACTGTGGGGAACACCGGGGAGCTGTTTTTT

J gene: TRBJ2-6
V gene: TRBV3-1/TRBV3-2
clone size: NA
D gene: TRBD1
CDR3 protein: CASSQDRGQVKGANVLTF
CDR3 DNA: TGTGCCAGCAGCCAAGATCGGGGACAGGTCAAGGGGGCCAACGTCCTGACTTTC